This T cell receptor (beta chain) was documented in a study of T-cell memory formation after mild COVID-19 (dated by TCRdb to the early 2020s). At the level of the whole study: TCR sequence clusters from the two donors were largely donor specific. In two donors, T-cell clones that expanded and contracted after mild COVID-19 were tracked by sequencing TCRalpha and TCRbeta repertoires over time. Two young, previously healthy adult volunteers, one female and one male, were included in the cohort.

The reads were generated on an Illumina NovaSeq 6000. cDNA libraries for TCRalpha and TCRbeta were prepared by 5'RACE using constant-segment primers, with sample barcodes and unique molecular identifiers added. Trizol reagent was used to extract RNA from every sample. Amplification of the libraries took two PCR steps, and the second step added a second sample barcode plus Illumina TruSeq adapters. Sequencing of the libraries was done on an Illumina NovaSeq, producing 2 x 150 bp paired-end reads. On the authors' methods: Demultiplexing of reads and collapsing into UMI-guided consensus sequences were performed with migec v1.2.7. With mixcr v2.1.11, UMI consensuses were aligned to TRA and TRB V and J templates and assembled into clonotypes. Clonotypes were classified as expanded or contracted when called significant by both edgeR and NoisET, with noise models trained on biological replicates. For edgeR calls, the thresholds were a false discovery rate-adjusted p below 0.01 and a log2 fold-change of 1. PCA with hierarchical clustering of max-normalized trajectories of the 1000 most abundant clonotypes was used as exploratory dynamics analysis. Each responding clone was given a CD4 or CD8 phenotype based on the CD4+ and CD8+ repertoires, which had been sequenced separately. TCRdb redid the processing of the public reads, applying fastp at Q25 and MiXCR, and retained in-frame beta chains. Rows are unified per CDR3 protein, each entry keeping the most common DNA and genes. TCRdb's processing, not the study's, gives the V and J calls here. For this sample there are about half a million distinct CDR3 sequences; roughly 18% appear just once. Around an eighth of the sample is held by the ten biggest clonotypes.

What the research found in general, with its limitations: Contracting CD4+ clones were located mainly in the CM and EM memory subsets, whereas CD8+ clones were found to be enriched in EMRA. Some responding clones were detected in pre-infection memory, which suggested that pre-existing cross-reactive memory T cells had joined the SARS-CoV-2 response. The second-wave clones that peaked on day 37 were not confirmed to be SARS-CoV-2 specific. Clones contracting from day 15 to 85 had balanced CD4/CD8 phenotypes, while a second wave expanding from day 15 to 37 was biased towards CD4+. The study covered only a couple of mild cases, and larger cohorts including severe cases with pre-infection samples were considered necessary.

PBMCs were isolated by Ficoll-Paque density gradient centrifugation. For this clonotype: Its antigen remains unidentified. Within one base of it there is no much larger clone, and no base qualities were kept.

The trim is 1 base for V and 3 bases for J, with a gap of 9 bases between the germline ends. CDR1 MNHEY and CDR2 SVGEGT were looked up in the germline V gene. From the cysteine through the phenylalanine, the CDR3 covers 14 amino acids. The sequence is cut down to CDR3 DNA, 42 bases in frame from base 1. The sequence came from an adult woman who had mild COVID-19 (a few samples of this study predate the infection). The sample titles of this study are shuffled in the database, so cell type and time point are left out; the donor was told from shared clones. This sequence uses TRBV6-2 or TRBV6-3 and TRBJ1-1, with the D gene not confidently named. Source material: PBMCs or a T cell subset sorted from them (not recorded which). CDR3 loop: CASSYYGWDTEAFF. Here is the DNA: TGTGCCAGCAGTTACTATGGTTGGGACACTGAAGCTTTCTTT.